These 30 T cell receptor beta chains were sequenced from one sample in a study of Graves' ophthalmopathy and Graves' hyperthyroidism. Amplification from RNA transcripts yielded the TCR beta CDR3 regions. RT-PCR in the first round used HTBI primers; a second-round multiplex PCR followed. TCRdb itself ran the multiplex PCR reads through MiXCR, one entry per CDR3 protein. The sample consists of about 740,000 distinct CDR3 sequences, 35% to 50% of them appearing once. The sequenced material came from peripheral blood. The receptors stem from an adult man with Graves' ophthalmopathy.

This clonotype has a count of ten or more. The chain is built from TRBV7-8 and TRBJ2-5, with 11 nucleotides matching TRBD2. The CDR3 totals 14 residues. V shed 5 bases, J shed 5 bases, and the junction held 4 bases outside the gene matches. Germline V gives CDR1 SGHVS, CDR2 FQNEAQ. The CDR3 protein is CASSVSGGGETQYF. DNA of the CDR3: TGTGCCAGCAGCGTTAGCGGGGGGGGTGAGACCCAGTACTTC. The full variable domain, rest sourced from reference TRBV7-8 and TRBJ2-5, is GAGVSQSPRYKVAKRGQDVALRCDPISGHVSLFWYQQALGQGPEFLTYFQNEAQLDKSGLPSDRFFAERPEGSVSTLKIQRTQQEDSAVYLCASSVSGGGETQYFGPGTRLLVL.

With respect to this clonotype: It may be a read error: a sequence one base away is much more abundant. The rearrangement joins TRBV20-1 to TRBJ2-5; D could derive from TRBD1 or TRBD2 (5 bases each). This CDR3 is built from 10 residues. Germline CDR1 is DFQATT and CDR2 is SNEGSKA (reference sequence). CDR3 nucleotide sequence: TGCAGTGCCAGGATGGGGACCCAGTGCTTC. Its protein product is CSARMGTQCF.

This clonotype was observed a few times. The gene calls are TRBV6-5 and TRBJ2-7; 7 bases align to TRBD2. Germline lookup yields CDR1 MNHEY and CDR2 SVGAGI. Trimming removed 6 bases from V and 2 bases from J; junction bases left unmatched: 10. The CDR3 is 15 amino acids. CDR3 DNA: TGTGCCAGCAGAGGTCTGAAGCGGGAAACCTACGAGCAGTACTTC. It specifies CASRGLKRETYEQYF.

To note about this clonotype: A read error may be the cause here, since a much bigger clone is one base away. No conserved phenylalanine or tryptophan is present at the end of the CDR3, so a read error is the likely explanation. This sequence joins TRBV5-1 and TRBJ2-5; D may match TRBD1 or TRBD2 (6 bases each). Per germline, CDR1 SGHRS and CDR2 YFSETQ. Trimming pared 4 bases from V and 5 bases from J, leaving 18 bases between. The CDR3 runs 15 residues. The CDR3 here is CASSMAGQRGETQYV. The CDR3 DNA is TGCGCCAGCAGCATGGCGGGACAAAGGGGGGAGACCCAGTACGTC.

A few counts support this clonotype. The rearrangement links TRBV4-1 to TRBJ1-4; no clear D gene. The germline gives CDR1 MGHRA, CDR2 YSYEKL. With 1 base removed from V and 7 bases from J, the gap between germline ends came to 7 bases. This CDR3 contains 13 residues. The CDR3 sequence: CASSQGFGEKLFF. Written as DNA, the CDR3 is TGCGCCAGCAGCCAAGGGTTCGGTGAAAAACTGTTTTTT.

This clonotype showed up just a few times. V and J are TRBV12-3 or TRBV12-4 and TRBJ1-2; no clear D. CDR3 length equals 17 residues. Trimming removed 4 bases from V and 0 bases from J, with 18 bases in between. CDR3 DNA: TGTGCCAGCAGTTCGGGATTCGTAGGGCCCTCTAACTATGGCTACACCTTC. This translates into CASSSGFVGPSNYGYTF.

This clonotype has more than one count but fewer than ten. The rearrangement joins TRBV12-3 or TRBV12-4 to TRBJ1-1; 7 positions agree with TRBD1. The CDR3 has 16 amino acids. The V gene end was trimmed by 6 bases and the J gene end by 1 base; junction bases not matched to a gene: 11. CDR3 protein: CASRPSSGTANTEAFF. The CDR3 nucleotides are TGTGCCAGCAGGCCTAGCTCCGGGACAGCGAACACTGAAGCTTTCTTT.

This clonotype was picked up one time. The CDR3 end shows no conserved phenylalanine or tryptophan, and so a read error is likely. It is unclear where the CDR3 begins or ends on the DNA, so no DNA is shown, and the CDR3 is as TCRdb lists it. This sequence joins TRBV29-1 and TRBJ1-3; no check of the table's D call, TRBD1, against the DNA was made. Termini included, the CDR3 measures 12 amino acids. Germline CDR1 and CDR2: SQVTM and ANQGSEA. This CDR3 reads CSVGKGFGGINT.

The chain employs TRBV6-6 and TRBJ1-5, with unresolved D. This CDR3 is 13 amino acids long. The germline CDR1 and CDR2 sequences are MNHNY and SVGAGI (reference sequence). V dropped 7 bases and J dropped 0 bases, with 7 bases sitting between them. The CDR3 DNA reads as TGTGCCAGCAATGTCGATAGCAATCAGCCCCAGCATTTT. Translating gives CASNVDSNQPQHF.

This clonotype was picked up many times. The chain employs TRBV7-2 and TRBJ1-2, with D possibly TRBD1 on 5 matching bases. The V gene lost 6 bases and the J gene lost 8 bases, with 16 bases spanning the gap. The CDR3 is made up of 13 amino acids. Germline lookup yields CDR1 SGHTA and CDR2 FQGNSA. CDR3 nucleotide sequence: TGTGCCAGCAGTCGCCAGGGATTGGAGGGCTACACCTTC. The encoded protein is CASSRQGLEGYTF.

The chain has TRBV6-5 and TRBJ1-2, with 8 positions matching TRBD1. The trim removed 5 bases at V and 3 bases at J, leaving 5 bases unmatched. The CDR3 consists of 14 residues. The V gene's germline CDR1 is MNHEY and CDR2 SVGAGI. This CDR3 reads CASSMDRVDYGYTF. Here the CDR3 DNA reads TGTGCCAGCAGTATGGACAGGGTGGACTATGGCTACACCTTC.

The rearrangement uses TRBV19 and TRBJ2-7, with no clear D. CDR1 is LNHDA and CDR2 is SQIVND in the germline V gene (reference sequence). The ends were cut back, 3 bases at V and 6 bases at J, with 15 bases in the middle. The CDR3 contains 14 residues. As DNA, the CDR3 is TGTGCCAGTAGTATCCGACCGTGGCAAGGCGAGCAGTACTTC. As protein: CASSIRPWQGEQYF.

In its sample, this clonotype was seen a few times. The genes are TRBV7-9 and TRBJ1-1; D not certain. The CDR3 covers 13 residues. Germline loops: CDR1 SEHNR, CDR2 FQNEAQ (reference sequence). Between the trimmed V and J ends, which lost 1 base and 4 bases, there was a span of 7 bases. The DNA of the CDR3 is TGTGCCAGCAGCTTAGGTAAGACCACTGAAGCTTTCTTT. Translation gives CASSLGKTTEAFF.

The chain carries TRBV2 and TRBJ1-5; D might be TRBD1 (5 bases). V lost 6 bases and J 5 bases, leaving 26 bases between the germline ends. Looked up from germline, CDR1 is SNHLY and CDR2 is FYNNEI. There are 18 residues in the CDR3. The CDR3 region is CASRKRTVCGLGDQPQHF. The CDR3 DNA reads as TGTGCCAGCAGGAAAAGGACGGTTTGTGGTTTAGGGGATCAGCCCCAGCATTTT.

This clonotype was seen at least ten times. The chain employs TRBV11-2 and TRBJ2-7; 9 bases match TRBD2. From germline, CDR1 is SGHAT and CDR2 FQNNGV. There are 12 residues in the CDR3. The ends lost 7 bases at V and 7 bases at J; junction bases unmatched: 5. CDR3: CASNRLAGEQYF. The CDR3 region has the DNA TGTGCCAGCAACAGGCTAGCGGGAGAGCAGTACTTC.

This clonotype was seen a handful of times. This chain links TRBV5-6 with TRBJ2-5; 8 positions agree with TRBD1. Germline CDR1 SGHDT, CDR2 YYEEEE. Germline trimming cut 4 bases from V and 3 bases from J; bases unmatched to any gene: 11. The CDR3 extends over 16 amino acids. The CDR3 reads CASSPPARTGKETQYF. The CDR3 region has the DNA TGTGCCAGCAGCCCCCCGGCGCGGACAGGGAAAGAGACCCAGTACTTC.

At least ten counts were recorded for this clonotype. This chain joins TRBV9 and TRBJ2-5; perhaps TRBD1 as D (6 bases). Trimming shortened V by 4 bases and J by 3 bases, and 16 bases separated the two germline ends. CDR3 length: 15 residues. Germline V lookup: CDR1 SGDLS, CDR2 YYNGEE. This CDR3 is CASSQGLRAEETQYF. CDR3 bases: TGTGCCAGCAGCCAGGGGTTGAGGGCGGAAGAGACCCAGTACTTC.

This clonotype has just a few counts. The gene calls are TRBV20-1 and TRBJ2-5; 10 bases line up with TRBD2. The CDR3 has 17 residues. Germline CDR1 DFQATT, CDR2 SNEGSKA (reference sequence). Unmatched junction bases numbered 8, after V lost 0 bases and J lost 1 base. CDR3 in amino acids: CSARDGQVAGGQETQYF. In DNA, the CDR3 is TGCAGTGCTAGAGATGGACAAGTAGCGGGGGGCCAAGAGACCCAGTACTTC.

V is TRBV11-2 and J is TRBJ1-2; possibly TRBD1 for D (6 bases). The V end was cut by 6 bases, the J end by 2 bases, with 13 bases between. Germline CDR1 reads SGHAT; CDR2 reads FQNNGV. The CDR3 runs to 14 residues. CDR3 loop: CASSGADRNYGYTF. In nucleotides, the CDR3 is TGTGCCAGCAGTGGGGCGGACAGAAACTATGGCTACACCTTC.

The chain employs TRBV7-2 and TRBJ2-7; 7 nucleotides agree with TRBD1. V lost 5 bases to trimming and J lost 3 bases; unmatched junction nucleotides: 7. The CDR3 runs 14 residues. CDR1 is SGHTA, CDR2 FQGNSA, per germline. CDR3 nucleotides: TGTGCCAGCAGCCCCCGGGACAGCCGCTACGAGCAGTACTTC. Amino acid sequence: CASSPRDSRYEQYF.

CDR3 nucleotides: TGTGCCAGCAGCCCAATTAGGCCCGTCGTGGGGGAGACCCAGTACTTC. This encodes CASSPIRPVVGETQYF. The chain employs TRBV7-9 and TRBJ2-5; no clear D. The CDR3 runs 16 residues. From germline, CDR1 is SEHNR and CDR2 FQNEAQ (reference sequence). V lost 5 bases, J lost 5 bases, and 21 bases lay in between.

The chain uses TRBV7-6 and TRBJ2-2; 7 nucleotides line up with TRBD1. This CDR3 contains 15 residues. The V gene's germline CDR1 is SGHVS and CDR2 FNYEAQ. The trim removed 6 bases at V and 5 bases at J, leaving 9 bases unmatched. The CDR3 DNA follows: TGTGCCAGCAGTACGACAGGGTCGGGAACCGGGGAGCTGTTTTTT. It codes for CASSTTGSGTGELFF.

This clonotype was recorded many times. This rearrangement joins TRBV15 to TRBJ1-5, with a possible D match to TRBD1 (5 bases). Trimming removed 3 bases at V and 3 bases at J, with 12 bases between. Germline CDR1 reads LNHNV; CDR2 reads YYDKDF (reference sequence). The CDR3 consists of 15 residues. The CDR3 sequence is CATSSGTGTNQPQHF. For the CDR3, the DNA is TGTGCCACCAGCAGTGGTACCGGGACCAATCAGCCCCAGCATTTT.

The genes are TRBV7-9 and TRBJ2-2; D gene uncertain. V was cut by 5 bases and J by 2 bases, with 15 bases left in between. The CDR3 is made up of 16 amino acids. CDR1 is SEHNR, CDR2 FQNEAQ, per germline (reference sequence). The CDR3 DNA sequence: TGTGCCAGCAGCCCCCGGCGAGCGCGAAACACCGGGGAGCTGTTTTTT. As protein: CASSPRRARNTGELFF. Using reference TRBV7-9 and TRBJ2-2 for the parts outside the CDR3, the full variable domain is DTGVSQNPRHKITKRGQNVTFRCDPISEHNRLYWYRQTLGQGPEFLTYFQNEAQLEKSRLLSDRFSAERPKGSFSTLEIQRTEQGDSAMYLCASSPRRARNTGELFFGEGSRLTVL.

This clonotype has ten or more counts. A read error may account for a junction end that differs from germline. J is TRBJ1-5 and V is TRBV24-1; unclear D gene. CDR1 and CDR2 from the germline V gene are KGHDR and SFDVKD. The CDR3 is made up of 10 amino acids. CDR3 in amino acids: CASSEQTQHF. CDR3 nucleotide sequence: TGTGCCAGCAGTGAACAAACCCAGCATTTT.

The genes are TRBV7-9 and TRBJ1-2, with a possible D match to TRBD1 (5 bases). Germline V gene lookup returns CDR1 SEHNR and CDR2 FQNEAQ (reference sequence). Trimming removed 1 base at V and 2 bases at J, with 17 bases between. This CDR3 has 17 amino acids. CDR3 DNA: TGTGCCAGCAGCTTAGGGAGGGGTCCCAAGGCAAACTATGGCTACACCTTC. This encodes CASSLGRGPKANYGYTF.

This chain joins TRBV29-1 and TRBJ2-5; D gene uncertain. Germline V gene data show CDR1 as SQVTM and CDR2 as ANQGSEA. This CDR3 is built from 11 residues. Deletions cut 7 bases from V and 1 base from J, with 7 bases between. In DNA form, the CDR3 reads TGCAGCGGGAACTTCCAAGAGACCCAGTACTTC. Amino acid sequence: CSGNFQETQYF.

This clonotype has a handful of counts. This chain connects TRBV20-1 to TRBJ1-1; the D is unclear. The germline gives CDR1 DFQATT, CDR2 SNEGSKA (reference sequence). Trimming removed 5 bases from V and 7 bases from J, with 17 bases in between. The CDR3 sequence is 13 residues long. The CDR3: CSAPPRGSYEAFF. The CDR3 DNA reads as TGCAGTGCTCCCCCCCGCGGCAGCTATGAAGCTTTCTTT.

The chain joins TRBV28 to TRBJ2-5; 7 bases fit TRBD1. V was pared by 8 bases and J by 1 base, with 13 bases of the junction left unmatched. CDR1 and CDR2 from the germline V gene are MDHEN and SYDVKM. The length of the CDR3 is 16 residues. The CDR3 sequence: CASQQRGRKFQETQYF. DNA for the CDR3: TGTGCCAGCCAACAAAGGGGGCGGAAGTTCCAAGAGACCCAGTACTTC.

The chain combines TRBV9 with TRBJ2-3; 9 nucleotides align to TRBD2. V trimming: 4 bases; J trimming: 5 bases; junction bases outside the gene matches: 11. CDR1 is SGDLS, CDR2 YYNGEE, per germline. The CDR3 sequence is 16 residues long. The CDR3: CASSPGTSRNIDTQYF. The CDR3 bases are TGTGCCAGCAGCCCTGGGACTAGCCGGAACATAGATACGCAGTATTTT. The full variable domain, completed using reference TRBV9 and TRBJ2-3, is DSGVTQTPKHLITATGQRVTLRCSPRSGDLSVYWYQQSLDQGLQFLIQYYNGEERAKGNILERFSAQQFPDLHSELNLSSLELGDSALYFCASSPGTSRNIDTQYFGPGTRLTVL.